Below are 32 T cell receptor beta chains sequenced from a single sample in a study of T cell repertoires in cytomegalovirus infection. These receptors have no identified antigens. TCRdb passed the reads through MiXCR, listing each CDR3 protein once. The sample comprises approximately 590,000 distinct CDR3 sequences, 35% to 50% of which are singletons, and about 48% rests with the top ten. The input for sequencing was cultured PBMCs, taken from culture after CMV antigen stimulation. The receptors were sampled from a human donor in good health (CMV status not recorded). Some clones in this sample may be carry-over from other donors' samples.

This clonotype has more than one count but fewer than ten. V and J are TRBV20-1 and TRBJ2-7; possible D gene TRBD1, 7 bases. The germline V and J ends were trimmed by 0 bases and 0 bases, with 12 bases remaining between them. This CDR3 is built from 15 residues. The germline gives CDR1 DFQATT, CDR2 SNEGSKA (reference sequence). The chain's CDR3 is CSARDLRDSSYEQYF. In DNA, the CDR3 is TGCAGTGCTAGAGATTTGCGGGACAGCTCCTACGAGCAGTACTTC.

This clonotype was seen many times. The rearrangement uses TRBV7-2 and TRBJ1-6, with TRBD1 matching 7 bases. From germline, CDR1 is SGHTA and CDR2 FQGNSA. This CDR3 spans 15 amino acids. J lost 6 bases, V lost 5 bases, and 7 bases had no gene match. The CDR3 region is CASSPQGGPNSPLHF. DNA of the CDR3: TGTGCCAGCAGCCCTCAGGGGGGGCCTAATTCACCCCTCCACTTT.

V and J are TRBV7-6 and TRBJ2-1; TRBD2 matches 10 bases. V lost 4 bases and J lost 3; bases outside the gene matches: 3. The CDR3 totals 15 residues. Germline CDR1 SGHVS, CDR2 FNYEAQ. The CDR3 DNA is TGTGCCAGCAGCTCTAGCGGGGGTCACTACAATGAGCAGTTCTTC. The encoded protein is CASSSSGGHYNEQFF. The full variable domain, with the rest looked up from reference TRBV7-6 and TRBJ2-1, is GAGVSQSPRYKVTKRGQDVALRCDPISGHVSLYWYRQALGQGPEFLTYFNYEAQQDKSGLPNDRFSAERPEGSISTLTIQRTEQRDSAMYRCASSSSGGHYNEQFFGPGTRLTVL.

This CDR3 reads CASSLSGGSETQYF. CDR3 DNA sequence: TGTGCCAGCAGTTTATCTGGGGGATCAGAGACCCAGTACTTC. The rearrangement links TRBV28 to TRBJ2-5; possibly TRBD1 or TRBD2 for D (5 bases each). Looked up from germline, CDR1 is MDHEN and CDR2 is SYDVKM. The CDR3 loop spans 14 amino acids. V was trimmed by 1 base and J by 4 bases, leaving 10 bases between them.

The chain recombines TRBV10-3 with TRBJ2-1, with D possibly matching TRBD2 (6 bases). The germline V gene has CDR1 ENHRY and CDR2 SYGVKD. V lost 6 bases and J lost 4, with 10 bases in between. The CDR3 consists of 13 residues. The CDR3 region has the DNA TGTGCCATCAGGATGGGGGGTTACAATGAGCAGTTCTTC. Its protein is CAIRMGGYNEQFF.

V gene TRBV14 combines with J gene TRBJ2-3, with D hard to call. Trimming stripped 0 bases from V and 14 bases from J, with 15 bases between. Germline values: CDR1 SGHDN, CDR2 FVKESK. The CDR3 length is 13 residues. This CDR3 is CASSQEGQGPRYF. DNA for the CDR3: TGTGCCAGCAGCCAAGAGGGTCAAGGGCCGAGGTATTTT.

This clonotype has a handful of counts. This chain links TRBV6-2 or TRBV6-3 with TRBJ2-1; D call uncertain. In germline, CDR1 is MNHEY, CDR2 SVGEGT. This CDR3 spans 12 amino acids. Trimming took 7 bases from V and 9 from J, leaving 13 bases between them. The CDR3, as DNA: TGTGCCAGCAATCTGGGAAAGGGTGAGCAGTTCTTC. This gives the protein CASNLGKGEQFF.

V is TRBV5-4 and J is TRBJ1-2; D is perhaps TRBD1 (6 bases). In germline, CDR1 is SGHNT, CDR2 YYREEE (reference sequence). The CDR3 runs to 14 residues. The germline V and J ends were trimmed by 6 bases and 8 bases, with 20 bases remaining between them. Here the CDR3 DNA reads TGTGCCAGCACTTCCTTTGCGGGGGCCGGCGGCTACACCTTC. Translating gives CASTSFAGAGGYTF.

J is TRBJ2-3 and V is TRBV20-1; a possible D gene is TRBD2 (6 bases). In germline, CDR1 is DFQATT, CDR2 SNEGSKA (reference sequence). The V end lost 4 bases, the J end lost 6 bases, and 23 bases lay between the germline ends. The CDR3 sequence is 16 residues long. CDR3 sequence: CSATPLGGGRMDTQYF. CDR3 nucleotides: TGCAGTGCTACACCCCTTGGGGGAGGCAGGATGGATACGCAGTATTTT.

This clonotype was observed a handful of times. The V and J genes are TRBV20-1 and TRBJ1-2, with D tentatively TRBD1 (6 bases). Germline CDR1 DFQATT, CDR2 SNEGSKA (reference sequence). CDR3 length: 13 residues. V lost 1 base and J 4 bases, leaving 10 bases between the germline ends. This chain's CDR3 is CSARVGHPYGYTF. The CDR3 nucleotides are TGCAGTGCTAGAGTGGGACACCCCTATGGCTACACCTTC.

The CDR3 DNA reads as TGTGCCAGCAGCTTATTTAGACTAGCGGGGGCCCTCTCCTACAATGAGCAGTTCTTC. Translated: CASSLFRLAGALSYNEQFF. V and J are TRBV11-2 and TRBJ2-1, with 12 bases identical to TRBD2. J lost 0 bases, V lost 2 bases, and 8 bases had no gene match. The CDR3 is 19 amino acids. Germline assignment: CDR1 SGHAT and CDR2 FQNNGV.

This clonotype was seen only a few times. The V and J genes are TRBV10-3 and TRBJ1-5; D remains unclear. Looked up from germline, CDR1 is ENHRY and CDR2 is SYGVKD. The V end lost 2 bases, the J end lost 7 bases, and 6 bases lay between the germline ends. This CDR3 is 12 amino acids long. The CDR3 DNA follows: TGTGCCATCAGTGAGACTCGACAGCCCCAGCATTTT. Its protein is CAISETRQPQHF.

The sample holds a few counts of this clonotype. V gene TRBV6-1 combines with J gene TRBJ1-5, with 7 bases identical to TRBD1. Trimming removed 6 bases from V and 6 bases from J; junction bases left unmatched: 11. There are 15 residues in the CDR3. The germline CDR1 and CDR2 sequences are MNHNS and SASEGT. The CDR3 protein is CASRRGGGTGQPQHF. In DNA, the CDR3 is TGTGCCAGCAGGAGAGGGGGCGGGACCGGTCAGCCCCAGCATTTT.

CDR3 loop: CASSSQGLWFGKLFF. The DNA for the CDR3 is TGTGCCAGCAGCTCTCAGGGGTTGTGGTTTGGAAAACTGTTTTTT. This chain joins TRBV7-8 and TRBJ1-4; possibly TRBD1 for D (6 bases). CDR3 size: 15 residues. CDR1 is SGHVS, CDR2 FQNEAQ, per germline. The V end was cut by 4 bases, the J end by 10 bases, with 19 bases between.

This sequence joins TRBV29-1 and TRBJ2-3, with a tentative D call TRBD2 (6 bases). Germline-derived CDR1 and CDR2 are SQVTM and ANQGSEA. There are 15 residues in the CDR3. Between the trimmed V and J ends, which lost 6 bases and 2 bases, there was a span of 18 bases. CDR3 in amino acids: CSVARDGGDTDTQYF. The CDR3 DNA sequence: TGCAGCGTGGCCCGGGACGGGGGAGACACAGATACGCAGTATTTT.

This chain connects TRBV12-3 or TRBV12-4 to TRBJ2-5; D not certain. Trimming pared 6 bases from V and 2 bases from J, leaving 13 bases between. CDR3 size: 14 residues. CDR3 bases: TGTGCCAGCAGCTCTTACGATCTACAAGAGACCCAGTACTTC. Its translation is CASSSYDLQETQYF.

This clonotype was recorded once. CDR3 bases: TGTGCCAGCAGTCAAGACAGAATGTTCTCTGGGGCCAACGTCCTGACTTTC. It is translated as CASSQDRMFSGANVLTF. The rearrangement joins TRBV7-6 to TRBJ2-6, with D possibly matching TRBD1 (5 bases). The length of the CDR3 is 17 residues. V was clipped by 6 bases and J by 0 bases, with 15 bases between them. Germline CDR1 is SGHVS and CDR2 is FNYEAQ.

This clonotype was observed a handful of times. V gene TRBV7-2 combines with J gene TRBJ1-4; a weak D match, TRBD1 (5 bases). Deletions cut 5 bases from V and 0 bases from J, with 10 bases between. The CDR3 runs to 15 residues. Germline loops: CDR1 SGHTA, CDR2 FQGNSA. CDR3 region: CASSTQTATNEKLFF. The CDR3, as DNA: TGTGCCAGCAGCACCCAGACAGCAACTAATGAAAAACTGTTTTTT.

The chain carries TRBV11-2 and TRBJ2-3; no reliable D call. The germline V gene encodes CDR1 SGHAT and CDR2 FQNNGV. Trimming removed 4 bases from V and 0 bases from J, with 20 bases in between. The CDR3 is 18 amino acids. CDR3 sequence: CASSSVPFSRPSTDTQYF. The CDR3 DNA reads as TGTGCCAGCAGCTCGGTACCCTTTTCCCGGCCTAGCACAGATACGCAGTATTTT.

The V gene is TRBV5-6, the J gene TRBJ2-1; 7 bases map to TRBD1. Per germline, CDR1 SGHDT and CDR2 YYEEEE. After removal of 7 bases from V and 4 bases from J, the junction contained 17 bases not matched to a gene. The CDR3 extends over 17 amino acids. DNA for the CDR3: TGTGCCAGCGGAATCCTTGACAGGGCCCCCCCGTACAATGAGCAGTTCTTC. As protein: CASGILDRAPPYNEQFF.

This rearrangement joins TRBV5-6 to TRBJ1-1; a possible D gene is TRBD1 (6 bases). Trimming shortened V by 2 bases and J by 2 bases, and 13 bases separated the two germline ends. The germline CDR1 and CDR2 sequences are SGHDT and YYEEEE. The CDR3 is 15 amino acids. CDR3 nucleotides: TGTGCCAGCAGCTTTTGGGCAGGGGCAAACACTGAAGCTTTCTTT. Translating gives CASSFWAGANTEAFF.

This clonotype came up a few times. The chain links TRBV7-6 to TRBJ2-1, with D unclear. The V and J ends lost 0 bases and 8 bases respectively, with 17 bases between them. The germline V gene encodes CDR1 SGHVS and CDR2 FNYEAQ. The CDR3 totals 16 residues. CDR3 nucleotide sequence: TGTGCCAGCAGCTTAGCCCTGACTGGCATGGGCGATGAGCAGTTCTTC. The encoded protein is CASSLALTGMGDEQFF.

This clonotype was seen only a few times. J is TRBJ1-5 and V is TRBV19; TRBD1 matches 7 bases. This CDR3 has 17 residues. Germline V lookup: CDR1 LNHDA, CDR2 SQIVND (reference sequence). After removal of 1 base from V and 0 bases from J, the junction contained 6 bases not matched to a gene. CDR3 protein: CASSIGTGDISNQPQHF. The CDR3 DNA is TGTGCCAGTAGTATAGGGACAGGAGACATTAGCAATCAGCCCCAGCATTTT.

CDR3 coding DNA: TGTGCCAGCAGCTTAGTCGCGGGAGGGCTTTACAATGAGCAGTTCTTC. Amino acids: CASSLVAGGLYNEQFF. This chain uses TRBV7-2 with TRBJ2-1; 9 bases are shared with TRBD2. Trimming cost V 1 base and J 4 bases; bases outside gene matches: 5. Germline CDR1 and CDR2: SGHTA and FQGNSA. This CDR3 has 16 residues.

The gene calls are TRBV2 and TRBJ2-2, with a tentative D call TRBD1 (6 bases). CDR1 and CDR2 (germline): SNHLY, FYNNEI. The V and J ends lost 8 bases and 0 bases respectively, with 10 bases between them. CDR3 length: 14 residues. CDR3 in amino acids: CASEGGPNTGELFF. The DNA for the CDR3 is TGTGCCAGCGAAGGGGGACCGAACACCGGGGAGCTGTTTTTT.

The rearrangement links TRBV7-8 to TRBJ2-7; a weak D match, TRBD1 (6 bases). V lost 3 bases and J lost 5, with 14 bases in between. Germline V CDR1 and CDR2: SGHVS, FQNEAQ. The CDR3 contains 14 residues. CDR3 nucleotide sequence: TGTGCCAGCAGCTTCTTTGGGACACGGGACGAGCAGTACTTC. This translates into CASSFFGTRDEQYF. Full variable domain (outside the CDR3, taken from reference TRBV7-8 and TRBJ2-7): GAGVSQSPRYKVAKRGQDVALRCDPISGHVSLFWYQQALGQGPEFLTYFQNEAQLDKSGLPSDRFFAERPEGSVSTLKIQRTQQEDSAVYLCASSFFGTRDEQYFGPGTRLTVT.

CDR3 residues: CASSLRPQGDGYTF. Here the CDR3 DNA reads TGTGCCAGCAGTTTACGGCCCCAGGGTGATGGCTACACCTTC. V and J are TRBV12-3 or TRBV12-4 and TRBJ1-2; D possibly corresponds to TRBD1 (5 bases). The CDR3 is 14 amino acids. V was cut by 2 bases and J by 6 bases, with 13 bases left in between.

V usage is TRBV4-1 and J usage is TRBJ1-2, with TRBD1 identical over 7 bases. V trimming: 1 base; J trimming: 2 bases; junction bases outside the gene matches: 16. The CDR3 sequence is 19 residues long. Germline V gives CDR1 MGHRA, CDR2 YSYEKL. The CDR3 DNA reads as TGCGCCAGCAGCCAAGTTCCGGGACAGCGTCCTCTATCGAACTATGGCTACACCTTC. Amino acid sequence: CASSQVPGQRPLSNYGYTF.

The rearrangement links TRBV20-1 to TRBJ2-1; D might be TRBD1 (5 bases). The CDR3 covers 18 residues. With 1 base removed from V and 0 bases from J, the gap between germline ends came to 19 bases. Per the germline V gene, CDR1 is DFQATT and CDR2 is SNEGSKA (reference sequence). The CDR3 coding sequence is TGCAGTGCTAGAGTGCGAGGCCAGGGAAGGGGCTCCTACAATGAGCAGTTCTTC. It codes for CSARVRGQGRGSYNEQFF.

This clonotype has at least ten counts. The CDR3 sequence is CASSGTSGAGDTQYF. The DNA of the CDR3 is TGTGCCAGCAGCGGGACTAGCGGGGCCGGAGATACGCAGTATTTT. The gene calls are TRBV7-2 and TRBJ2-3; 13 bases align to TRBD2. V lost 5 bases and J lost 5; bases outside the gene matches: 4. The CDR3 is 15 residues long. Germline lookup yields CDR1 SGHTA and CDR2 FQGNSA.

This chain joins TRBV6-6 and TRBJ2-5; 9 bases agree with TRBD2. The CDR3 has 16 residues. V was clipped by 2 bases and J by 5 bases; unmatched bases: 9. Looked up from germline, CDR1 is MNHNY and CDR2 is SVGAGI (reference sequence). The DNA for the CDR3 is TGTGCCAGCAGTTACGCCAGAGCGGGAGGTGGGGAGACCCAGTACTTC. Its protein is CASSYARAGGGETQYF.

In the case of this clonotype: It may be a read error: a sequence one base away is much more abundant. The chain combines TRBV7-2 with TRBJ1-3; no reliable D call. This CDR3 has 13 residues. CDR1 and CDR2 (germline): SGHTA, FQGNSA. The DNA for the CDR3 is TGTGCCAGCAGCCCGAGTCCTGGAAGCACCATATATTTT. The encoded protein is CASSPSPGSTIYF.